This is a list of T cell receptor beta chains from one sample in a study of memory CD4+ T cells and cytomegalovirus serostatus. Repertoires were generated with immunoSEQ multiplex PCR, while TCRdb's copy carries only in-frame clones and drops some. The data show about 41,000 clones, about four fifths seen once. Sample: memory CD4+ T cells from blood. The receptors derive from an adult in good health and CMV-seronegative. The CDR3 runs from the conserved cysteine through the conserved F or W. D genes are given only for firm matches. Not all rows give a size; the values are once, few, many and, for expanded clones, a class.

TRBJ1-5 | once | TRBV19 | - | TGTGCCAGTGCGAGGCAGGGCTCCTATCAGCCCCAGCATTTT | CASARQGSYQPQHF
TRBJ1-2 | - | TRBV7-2 | - | TGTGCCAGCAGCTTATCGAGTGCGGGGTTTGGCTACACCTTC | CASSLSSAGFGYTF
TRBJ2-3 | - | TRBV5-1 | TRBD2 | TGCGCCAGCAGCTTGGTTGCGGGGGAAGGCACAGATACGCAGTATTTT | CASSLVAGEGTDTQYF
TRBJ2-3 | medium-sized | TRBV5-1 | TRBD1 | TGCGCCAGCAGCTTGGCCGGAACGGGACAGCGCACAGATACGCAGTATTTT | CASSLAGTGQRTDTQYF
TRBJ2-1 | - | TRBV5-4 | - | TGTGCCAGCACCGAGGGAGCCTTCCAGTACAATGAGCAGTTCTTC | CASTEGAFQYNEQFF
TRBJ2-2 | - | TRBV9 | - | TGTGCCAGCAGCGTTTCCGGTCCCACAATCACCGGGGAGCTGTTTTTT | CASSVSGPTITGELFF
TRBJ2-7 | - | TRBV7-2 | - | TGTGCCAGCAGCTTAGGGGCCGGGACAGCGGGCGAGCAGTACTTC | CASSLGAGTAGEQYF
TRBJ2-7 | - | TRBV11-2 | - | TGTGCCAGCAGCTTACAGGTTAGGAACGAGCAGTACTTC | CASSLQVRNEQYF
TRBJ2-1 | - | TRBV5-1 | TRBD2 | TGCGCCAGCAGCTTGAGGCTAGCGGATGAGCAGTTCTTC | CASSLRLADEQFF
TRBJ1-5 | - | TRBV6-5 | - | TGTGCCAGCAGTTACTCTAAAAATAGCAATCAGCCCCAGCATTTT | CASSYSKNSNQPQHF
TRBJ2-1 | - | TRBV2 | - | TGTGCCAGCAAACCTTCATTTCTAGCTTACAATGAGCAGTTCTTC | CASKPSFLAYNEQFF
TRBJ1-1 | - | TRBV7-2 | TRBD1 | TGTGCCAGCAGCCCCCGGACAGGGAACACTGAAGCTTTCTTT | CASSPRTGNTEAFF
TRBJ1-2 | - | TRBV5-4 | TRBD1 | TGTGCCAGCAGCCCCGAGACAGGGTTGAATGGCTACACCTTC | CASSPETGLNGYTF
TRBJ1-4 | - | TRBV7-2 | TRBD1 | TGTGCCAGCAGCACGACAGGGGAGGCTAATGAAAAACTGTTTTTT | CASSTTGEANEKLFF
TRBJ1-2 | - | TRBV11-2 | - | TGTGCCAGCAGCTTAGAGGGGGGCCGTGGTTACACCTTC | CASSLEGGRGYTF
TRBJ1-2 | - | TRBV6-1 | - | TGTGCCAGCGGGGAGACAGATATCAACTATGGCTACACCTTC | CASGETDINYGYTF
TRBJ2-2 | - | TRBV5-5 | - | TGTGCCAGCAGCTTGGCCGGGGGCACCGGGGAGCTGTTTTTT | CASSLAGGTGELFF
TRBJ2-2 | - | TRBV19 | TRBD2 | TGTGCCAGTAGTACCCCGGCGGGGGGAAACACCGGGGAGCTGTTTTTT | CASSTPAGGNTGELFF
TRBJ2-4 | - | TRBV2 | - | TGTGCCAGCAGTGCTTACTCTGACAGGTACCAAAACATTCAGTACTTC | CASSAYSDRYQNIQYF
TRBJ1-2 | - | TRBV7-3 | - | TGTGCCAGCAGCCCCAAACAGGGAAACTATGGCTACACCTTC | CASSPKQGNYGYTF
TRBJ2-1 | - | TRBV6-6 | - | TGTGCCAGCAGTTACGCGGCTCCCTACAATGAGCAGTTCTTC | CASSYAAPYNEQFF
TRBJ2-2 | - | TRBV7-9 | - | TGTGCCAGCAGCCCCCCCGGGGTTACCGGGGAGCTGTTTTTT | CASSPPGVTGELFF
TRBJ1-5 | - | TRBV7-8 | - | TGTGCCAGCAGCTTAGTCGGGGGGGGAGGCAATCAGCCCCAGCATTTT | CASSLVGGGGNQPQHF
TRBJ2-3 | - | TRBV30 | TRBD2 | TGTGCCTGGAGTAGGGCTAGCGGGGGCACAGATACGCAGTATTTT | CAWSRASGGTDTQYF
TRBJ2-3 | - | TRBV2 | - | TGTGCCAGCACCTTATCCAGGGATGGGACAGATACGCAGTATTTT | CASTLSRDGTDTQYF
TRBJ1-3 | few | TRBV19 | - | TGTGCCAGTAGTATTCGAGTGGGAAACACCATATATTTT | CASSIRVGNTIYF
TRBJ1-1 | - | TRBV5-1 | - | TGCGCCAGCAGCTTGAGACAACCGAACACTGAAGCTTTCTTT | CASSLRQPNTEAFF
TRBJ1-1 | - | TRBV9 | - | TGTGCCAGCAGCGGAGCGGCCACTGAAGCTTTCTTT | CASSGAATEAFF
TRBJ1-5 | - | TRBV7-8 | - | TGTGCCAGCAGCCCCCACGAGGACCGAGCTTATAGCAATCAGCCCCAGCATTTT | CASSPHEDRAYSNQPQHF
TRBJ2-4 | - | TRBV6-1 | - | TGTGCCAGCAGAGAAGCCCTTGTGGAAAACATTCAGTACTTC | CASREALVENIQYF
TRBJ1-1 | - | TRBV18 | - | TGTGCCAGCTCACCACTGATTGGGTTTAGCAGAATGAACACTGAAGCTTTCTTT | CASSPLIGFSRMNTEAFF
TRBJ2-1 | - | TRBV7-3 | - | TGTGCCAGCAGCTCCAGACCCGAGGGTGAGCAGTTCTTC | CASSSRPEGEQFF
TRBJ2-3 | - | TRBV5-4 | - | TGTGCCAGCACCACGGCTCTGGGAGAAGCCAAATGGGGAGCAGATACGCAGTATTTT | CASTTALGEAKWGADTQYF
TRBJ2-2 | once | TRBV2 | - | TGTGCCAGCAAGCGGCTCATCACCGGGGAGCTGTTTTTT | CASKRLITGELFF
TRBJ1-2 | once | TRBV6-1 | - | TGTGCCAGCACCCTACAAAGTAATGGCTACACCTTC | CASTLQSNGYTF
TRBJ1-1 | - | TRBV15 | - | TGTGCCACCAGCAATGTTGGAAGAGGGACTGAAGCTTTCTTT | CATSNVGRGTEAFF
TRBJ2-2 | - | TRBV2 | TRBD1 | TGTGCCAGCAGGGAAAGGACAGGGGCCGGGGAGCTGTTTTTT | CASRERTGAGELFF
TRBJ2-7 | - | TRBV2 | - | TGTGCCAGCAAGTCCTACGAGCAGTACTTC | CASKSYEQYF
TRBJ2-1 | - | TRBV19 | - | TGTGCCAGTAGTATAGGGGCTGGGGGGCTCAATGAGCAGTTCTTC | CASSIGAGGLNEQFF
TRBJ2-1 | - | TRBV5-1 | - | TGCGCCAGCAGCTCTACGGGGCCTGCGGTGGGTGAGCAGTTCTTC | CASSSTGPAVGEQFF
TRBJ2-3 | - | TRBV11-2 | TRBD2 | TGTGCCAGCACCCGGACATCAGCAGCGGGGGATAGAGATACGCAGTATTTT | CASTRTSAAGDRDTQYF
TRBJ2-7 | - | TRBV9 | - | TGTGCCAGCAGCCCACAAGCGGGTCACTCCTACGAGCAGTACTTC | CASSPQAGHSYEQYF
TRBJ1-1 | - | TRBV7-8 | - | TGTGCCAGCAGCTTAGCGCTAAGTTTGTGGGGCACTGAAGCTTTCTTT | CASSLALSLWGTEAFF
TRBJ1-1 | - | TRBV10-3 | TRBD1 | TGTGCCATCAGTGGGACAGGGGGGGTTGTTACCACTGAAGCTTTCTTT | CAISGTGGVVTTEAFF
TRBJ2-1 | - | TRBV7-2 | TRBD2 | TGTGCCAGCAGCTTAGGCGGGGGGGCCTACAATGAGCAGTTCTTC | CASSLGGGAYNEQFF
TRBJ1-4 | - | TRBV7-6 | - | TGTGCCAGCAGCTTAGCTTGGGGGACGGCTAATGAAAAACTGTTTTTT | CASSLAWGTANEKLFF
TRBJ2-3 | - | TRBV7-2 | TRBD2 | TGTGCCAGCAGCTTAATGCCTAGCGGGGGGGCAGATACGCAGTATTTT | CASSLMPSGGADTQYF
TRBJ1-6 | - | TRBV18 | - | TGTGCCAGCTCACCACTTCGTACGGTCGGAGAGAATTCACCCCTCCACTTT | CASSPLRTVGENSPLHF
TRBJ1-5 | few | TRBV12-5 | - | TGTGCTAGTGGTTTGGGTCCAGTCCAGCCCCAGCATTTT | CASGLGPVQPQHF